Reported below is one T cell receptor (beta chain). The data were obtained in a study of OX40 agonist ivuxolimab in advanced cancers. CDR3 size: 16 residues. The V gene end was trimmed by 1 base and the J gene end by 1 base; junction bases not matched to a gene: 5. Germline V lookup: CDR1 LGHNA, CDR2 YNFKEQ. Clones were read by immunoSEQ multiplex PCR, and TCRdb kept only the in-frame ones, dropping some. The sample yields 20,000 or so clones, 80% to 90% seen once. The gene calls are TRBV4-2 and TRBJ2-5, with 8 bases lining up with TRBD2. This receptor was taken from an adult with an advanced solid tumor such as melanoma, head and neck, liver or kidney cancer. The source material was CD4+ or CD8+ T cells sorted from blood, sampled in a trial of the OX40 agonist ivuxolimab. CDR3 amino acids: CASSQGVGGVQETQYF. The CDR3 DNA is TGTGCCAGCAGCCAAGGGGTCGGGGGGGTCCAAGAGACCCAGTACTTC.